The 27 T cell receptor beta chains presented below share a single source sample, sequenced in a study of blood T cell repertoires in COVID-19. Only in-frame clones appear in the TCRdb table, and some are missing; sequencing was by immunoSEQ multiplex PCR. The table records 400,000 or so clones, about 92% of them present only once. Material for sequencing was PBMCs or T cells enriched from blood (not recorded which). These receptors came from a man aged 18 to 29 who had recovered from COVID-19.

The gene calls are TRBV27 and TRBJ1-2; D not certain. The germline CDR1 and CDR2 sequences are MNHEY and SMNVEV (reference sequence). The CDR3 extends over 13 amino acids. The V end lost 6 bases, the J end lost 0 bases, and 8 bases lay between the germline ends. CDR3 nucleotides: TGTGCCAGCAGGGCAAATGCTAACTATGGCTACACCTTC. It translates to CASRANANYGYTF.

Only one count was recorded for this clone. Relative to the germline gene, one junction end is altered; a read error may explain this. V is TRBV19 and J is TRBJ1-4, with D hard to call. Germline CDR1 is LNHDA and CDR2 is SQIVND (reference sequence). The CDR3 consists of 15 residues. In nucleotides, the CDR3 is TGTGCCAGTAGCATAGGCTTGGAGGGTCGTGAAAAACTGTTTTTT. This gives the protein CASSIGLEGREKLFF. The full variable domain, rest sourced from reference TRBV19 and TRBJ1-4, is DGGITQSPKYLFRKEGQNVTLSCEQNLNHDAMYWYRQDPGQGLRLIYYSQIVNDFQKGDIAEGYSVSREKKESFPLTVTSAQKNPTAFYLCASSIGLEGREKLFFGSGTQLSVL.

The V call is TRBV6-1, the J call TRBJ2-7; tentative D call: TRBD2 (7 bases). Deletions cut 0 bases from V and 8 bases from J, with 29 bases between. Per germline, CDR1 MNHNS and CDR2 SASEGT. The length of the CDR3 is 19 residues. This chain's CDR3 is CASSEAGASGLLTPGKQYF. The CDR3, as DNA: TGTGCCAGCAGTGAAGCGGGGGCTAGCGGTCTCCTCACTCCTGGGAAGCAGTACTTC.

The rearrangement joins TRBV12-3 or TRBV12-4 to TRBJ2-5; D gene unclear. This CDR3 comprises 13 residues. Trimming removed 2 bases at V and 5 bases at J, with 9 bases between. The CDR3 sequence is CASSLPGIETQYF. CDR3 coding DNA: TGTGCCAGCAGTTTACCAGGAATCGAGACCCAGTACTTC.

The rearrangement links TRBV5-1 to TRBJ1-1; no firm D call. The CDR3 is 14 residues long. Trimming shortened V by 0 bases and J by 1 base, and 7 bases separated the two germline ends. The germline gives CDR1 SGHRS, CDR2 YFSETQ. The CDR3 DNA is TGCGCCAGCAGCTTGGATGGGAGGAACACTGAAGCTTTCTTT. It yields the protein CASSLDGRNTEAFF.

This rearrangement joins TRBV15 to TRBJ1-5, with D possibly matching TRBD1 (5 bases). Germline V gives CDR1 LNHNV, CDR2 YYDKDF (reference sequence). Trimming took 0 bases from V and 6 from J, leaving 15 bases between them. CDR3 length: 16 amino acids. CDR3 coding DNA: TGTGCCACCAGCAGAGATTGGCTCAGGGTCGGTCAGCCCCAGCATTTT. Its translation: CATSRDWLRVGQPQHF.

The V and J genes are TRBV7-9 and TRBJ1-6, with 7 positions matching TRBD1. The CDR3 length is 15 residues. V shed 5 bases and J 5 bases; nucleotides not matched to a gene: 6. Germline V lookup: CDR1 SEHNR, CDR2 FQNEAQ (reference sequence). For the CDR3, the DNA is TGTGCCAGCAGCCATCGACAGGGACATAATTCACCCCTCCACTTT. Protein: CASSHRQGHNSPLHF.

This chain connects TRBV28 to TRBJ2-5, with 8 bases identical to TRBD2. After removal of 3 bases from V and 6 bases from J, the junction contained 15 bases not matched to a gene. Germline CDR1 reads MDHEN; CDR2 reads SYDVKM. The CDR3 length is 17 residues. The CDR3: CASSFRISRTSRQTQYF. The CDR3 DNA is TGTGCCAGCAGTTTCCGGATCTCACGGACTAGCCGGCAGACCCAGTACTTC.

This rearrangement joins TRBV28 to TRBJ1-5; the D gene is possibly TRBD1 (6 bases). This CDR3 has 17 amino acids. CDR1 and CDR2 (germline): MDHEN, SYDVKM. V was trimmed by 2 bases and J by 4 bases, leaving 18 bases between them. CDR3 bases: TGTGCCAGCAGTTTACCAGGGTCAGGGAGGGGGAATCAGCCCCAGCATTTT. This sequence encodes CASSLPGSGRGNQPQHF.

The chain combines TRBV9 with TRBJ1-1; D gene unclear. V gave up 3 bases and J gave up 0 bases, with 9 bases separating them. The germline CDR1 and CDR2 sequences are SGDLS and YYNGEE. The CDR3 has 14 residues. The CDR3: CASSEELMNTEAFF. CDR3 coding DNA: TGTGCCAGCAGCGAGGAGCTCATGAACACTGAAGCTTTCTTT.

This clone came up once. The rearrangement links TRBV7-9 to TRBJ1-6; TRBD1 is a possible D gene (6 bases). Trimming took off 4 bases at V and 5 bases at J, with 9 bases between the two ends. The CDR3 is 14 residues long. Germline CDR1 is SEHNR and CDR2 is FQNEAQ (reference sequence). The CDR3 sequence is CASSWDTDNSPLHF. The CDR3 DNA is TGTGCCAGCAGCTGGGACACTGATAATTCACCCCTCCACTTT.

The genes are TRBV5-1 and TRBJ1-2, with 8 positions matching TRBD1. Germline V lookup: CDR1 SGHRS, CDR2 YFSETQ. V was pared by 1 base and J by 0 bases, with 2 bases of the junction left unmatched. The CDR3 is 15 amino acids. CDR3 region: CASSLQGASNYGYTF. CDR3 sequence (DNA): TGCGCCAGCAGCTTGCAGGGGGCCTCTAACTATGGCTACACCTTC.

The sample holds a few counts of this clone. The chain joins TRBV2 to TRBJ1-1, with D hard to call. V lost 6 bases and J lost 3, with 11 bases in between. CDR1 SNHLY and CDR2 FYNNEI come from the germline V gene. This CDR3 has 13 residues. CDR3 residues: CASRTGYDTEAFF. In DNA, the CDR3 is TGTGCCAGCAGGACGGGATACGACACTGAAGCTTTCTTT.

The rearrangement uses TRBV27 and TRBJ2-2; 7 positions match TRBD1. J gave up 7 bases and V 5 bases, and 10 bases lay outside the gene matches. Germline-derived CDR1 and CDR2 are MNHEY and SMNVEV (reference sequence). The CDR3 extends over 15 amino acids. DNA for the CDR3: TGTGCCAGCAGTCTAACGTTAGGGGGCTTCGGGGAGCTGTTTTTT. Translated: CASSLTLGGFGELFF.

This sequence joins TRBV27 and TRBJ2-7; 9 positions agree with TRBD1. The CDR3 runs to 17 residues. Trimming cost V 4 bases and J 0 bases; bases outside gene matches: 10. Germline V lookup: CDR1 MNHEY, CDR2 SMNVEV (reference sequence). DNA of the CDR3: TGTGCCAGCAGTTCCCCGACCGGGACAGGGATCTCCTACGAGCAGTACTTC. Its translation: CASSSPTGTGISYEQYF.

The chain combines TRBV6-5 with TRBJ2-3; the match to TRBD1 covers 7 bases. The junction had 3 bases not matched to a gene; V was cut back by 6 bases and J by 0 bases. This CDR3 has 14 residues. Germline loops: CDR1 MNHEY, CDR2 SVGAGI. CDR3 region: CASSGQASTDTQYF. In nucleotides, the CDR3 is TGTGCCAGCAGCGGACAGGCCAGCACAGATACGCAGTATTTT.

This clone occurred a few times. V and J are TRBV11-1 and TRBJ2-5, with 7 bases aligning to TRBD1. Germline CDR1 SGHAT, CDR2 FQDESV (reference sequence). CDR3 length: 15 amino acids. The V and J ends lost 5 bases and 4 bases, in that order; junction bases with no gene match: 10. The DNA for the CDR3 is TGTGCCAGCAGCCCAGACAGGGTTCGGCGAGAGACCCAGTACTTC. Translated, it gives CASSPDRVRRETQYF.

This chain uses TRBV2 with TRBJ1-5, with TRBD1 identical over 8 bases. Germline V gene lookup returns CDR1 SNHLY and CDR2 FYNNEI. V dropped 8 bases and J dropped 6; count of bases not matched to a gene: 3. CDR3 length equals 12 residues. The CDR3 sequence is CASAGGGQPQHF. The DNA for the CDR3 is TGTGCCAGCGCAGGGGGCGGTCAGCCCCAGCATTTT.

This chain links TRBV5-1 with TRBJ2-7; possibly TRBD1 for D (6 bases). The germline V gene encodes CDR1 SGHRS and CDR2 YFSETQ. The V end lost 0 bases, the J end lost 2 bases, and 12 bases lay between the germline ends. The CDR3 loop spans 15 amino acids. CDR3 loop: CASSLEQQGTYEQYF. The CDR3 DNA reads as TGCGCCAGCAGCTTGGAGCAGCAGGGGACCTACGAGCAGTACTTC.

The chain employs TRBV2 and TRBJ2-7; possibly TRBD1 for D (5 bases). The CDR3 spans 11 residues. Trimming shortened V by 6 bases and J by 4 bases, and 7 bases separated the two germline ends. Germline CDR1 reads SNHLY; CDR2 reads FYNNEI. DNA of the CDR3: TGTGCCAGCAGGTCAGGGTACGAGCAGTACTTC. Amino acid sequence: CASRSGYEQYF.

Concerning this clone itself: At the DNA level, this CDR3 is encoded by other sequences in the same sample as well. V is TRBV7-8 and J is TRBJ1-1; D perhaps matches TRBD1 (6 bases). The length of the CDR3 is 13 residues. Germline-derived CDR1 and CDR2 are SGHVS and FQNEAQ. The V and J ends lost 3 bases and 1 base respectively, with 6 bases between them. In DNA form, the CDR3 reads TGTGCCAGCAGCTTGGGGGCGAACACTGAAGCTTTCTTT. It codes for CASSLGANTEAFF.

The chain couples TRBV2 to TRBJ1-1; D is unresolved. CDR1 and CDR2 from the germline V gene are SNHLY and FYNNEI. Deletions cut 6 bases from V and 1 base from J, with 9 bases between. The CDR3 has 13 residues. The CDR3 DNA sequence: TGTGCCAGCAGGCGGTTCCCGAACACTGAAGCTTTCTTT. Translation gives CASRRFPNTEAFF.

The CDR3, as DNA: TGTGCCAGCAGCCGGGCTAGCGGCCTTGAGCAGTTCTTC. Protein: CASSRASGLEQFF. The rearrangement uses TRBV2 and TRBJ2-1, with 7 bases fitting TRBD2. Losses at the gene ends were 6 bases for V and 9 bases for J; bases not matched to a gene: 8. CDR3 length: 13 residues. Germline V gene data show CDR1 as SNHLY and CDR2 as FYNNEI.

The sample holds a few counts of this clone. This chain's CDR3 is CASSWDTNYGYTF. CDR3 coding DNA: TGTGCCAGCAGTTGGGACACGAACTATGGCTACACCTTC. The chain is built from TRBV6-5 and TRBJ1-2; D may be TRBD1 (6 bases). Germline CDR1 reads MNHEY; CDR2 reads SVGAGI. V was shortened by 4 bases and J by 2 bases, with 8 bases between the two germline ends. CDR3 length: 13 residues.

The chain employs TRBV20-1 and TRBJ2-5; 8 nucleotides line up with TRBD2. This CDR3 contains 14 residues. J gave up 7 bases and V 3 bases, and 10 bases lay outside the gene matches. In germline, CDR1 is DFQATT, CDR2 SNEGSKA (reference sequence). In DNA, the CDR3 is TGCAGTGCTAGTCCTAGCGGGTTGGCGGGGACCCAGTACTTC. It yields the protein CSASPSGLAGTQYF.

The sample holds one count of this clone. This chain joins TRBV27 and TRBJ2-7, with TRBD2 identical over 16 bases. The germline V gene has CDR1 MNHEY and CDR2 SMNVEV (reference sequence). V gave up 5 bases and J gave up 2 bases; unmatched junction bases: 18. The CDR3 covers 21 residues. The CDR3 region is CASSPLKAPGLAGGPPYEQYF. CDR3 nucleotide sequence: TGTGCCAGCAGTCCTCTTAAGGCCCCGGGACTAGCGGGAGGGCCCCCCTACGAGCAGTACTTC.

The chain combines TRBV21-1 with TRBJ2-3; the table's D call, TRBD2, has no DNA check behind it. TRBV21-1 is given as a pseudogene. This CDR3 spans 20 amino acids. The CDR3 DNA follows: TGTGCCAGCAGCAAAGACCACTCGCCTTCGGGACTAGGACACACAGATACGCAGTATTTT. Amino acids: CASSKDHSPSGLGHTDTQYF.